A selection of T cell receptor beta chains follows, all from one sample in a study of T cell responses to AZD1222 COVID-19 vaccine. The protocol was immunoSEQ multiplex PCR, while the TCRdb copy is restricted to in-frame clones and leaves out a portion. The sample yields 110,000 to 150,000 clones, roughly 92% seen once. Sequencing was performed on peripheral blood, taken on day 0 of AZD1222 vaccination. Receptors originate from an adult in good health. Both conserved end residues are part of each CDR3. The order of the fields is clone size, D gene, V gene, J gene, CDR3 DNA, CDR3 protein. A D gene is named only where the DNA matches it firmly. Clone size is given for some rows only: seen once, a few or many times, or a class if the clone is expanded.

>-|-|TRBV3-1/TRBV3-2|TRBJ2-6
TGTGCCAGCAGCCAAGCGGGCATAGGAGTCAGAGTTCGCCTCTCTGGGGCCAACGTCCTGACTTTC
CASSQAGIGVRVRLSGANVLTF
>-|-|TRBV10-3|TRBJ2-3
TGTGCCATCAGTGTAGCGGGCACAGATACGCAGTATTTT
CAISVAGTDTQYF
>-|-|TRBV2|TRBJ2-7
TGTGCCAGCAGGGAGACAGGACCCCGCTCCTACGAGCAGTACTTC
CASRETGPRSYEQYF
>once|-|TRBV7-9|TRBJ1-4
TGTGCCAGCAGCTCACGCGGGGAAAAACTGTTTTTT
CASSSRGEKLFF
>once|TRBD2|TRBV19|TRBJ2-1
TGTGCCAGTAGTAGAACCGAGGGGAGGGTGGAGCAGTTCTTC
CASSRTEGRVEQFF
>-|-|TRBV21-1|TRBJ1-4
TGTGCCAGCAGCAAAAGGCGGGTTCTATCATGGGCTTCAGGAAAACTGTTTTTT
CASSKRRVLSWASGKLFF
>-|TRBD1|TRBV6-1|TRBJ1-2
TGTGCCAGCAGTGGATCGCCTCGGACAGGCTCGAGGGGCTACACCTTC
CASSGSPRTGSRGYTF
>-|-|TRBV28|TRBJ1-1
TGTGCCAGCAGTTTACGAGAAGGATTGATGAACACTGAAGCTTTCTTT
CASSLREGLMNTEAFF
>once|-|TRBV6-5|TRBJ1-5
TGTGCCAGCAGCCCGATACTGACAGTCAATCAGCCCCAGCATTTT
CASSPILTVNQPQHF
>-|-|TRBV5-8|TRBJ2-3
TGTGCCAGCAGCTTAGTCGGATCCACAGATACGCAGTATTTT
CASSLVGSTDTQYF
>-|-|TRBV5-1|TRBJ1-2
TGCGCCAGCAGCCCTAGGGACCGCTATGGCTACACCTTC
CASSPRDRYGYTF
>-|TRBD1|TRBV5-1|TRBJ2-1
TGCGCCAGCAGCTCCCCGGGCCTAAGACAGGGAAGCTTTCGATTAAGCTCCTACAATGAGCAGTTCTTC
CASSSPGLRQGSFRLSSYNEQFF
>-|TRBD1|TRBV10-2|TRBJ2-7
TGCGCCAGCAGTGTGACAGGGGGCTCCCCTTACGAGCAGTACTTC
CASSVTGGSPYEQYF
>-|-|TRBV25-1|TRBJ1-6
TGTGCCAGCAGGGAGGGTAATTCACCCCTCCACTTT
CASREGNSPLHF
>-|-|TRBV9|TRBJ2-2
TGTGCCAGCAGCGCCCCCCGTAACACCGGGGAGCTGTTTTTT
CASSAPRNTGELFF
>-|-|TRBV5-1|TRBJ2-1
TGCGCCAGCACCTCCGGGACACTTCACAATGAGCAGTTCTTC
CASTSGTLHNEQFF
>-|TRBD1|TRBV28|TRBJ1-4
TGTGCCAGCAGTACCCGACAGGGAGGTAATGAAAAACTGTTTTTT
CASSTRQGGNEKLFF
>-|-|TRBV29-1|TRBJ1-1
TGCAGCGTTGATGGATTGGCAAGGGCAGGGGACTATGAAGCTTTCTTT
CSVDGLARAGDYEAFF
>-|-|TRBV6-1|TRBJ1-6
TGTGCCAGCAGTGAAGCGGGAGGGGGGACACTGAATTCACCCCTCCACTTT
CASSEAGGGTLNSPLHF
>-|-|TRBV4-2|TRBJ1-4
TGTGCCAGCAGCCCTCATCCAACTAATGAAAAACTGTTTTTT
CASSPHPTNEKLFF
>-|TRBD1|TRBV7-9|TRBJ2-5
TGTGCCAGCAGCTTAACCAGGGGGAATAAGGAGACCCAGTACTTC
CASSLTRGNKETQYF
>-|TRBD1|TRBV6-5|TRBJ2-7
TGTGCCAGCAGTATCCGGGACAGGGCCGGCTACGAGCAGTACTTC
CASSIRDRAGYEQYF